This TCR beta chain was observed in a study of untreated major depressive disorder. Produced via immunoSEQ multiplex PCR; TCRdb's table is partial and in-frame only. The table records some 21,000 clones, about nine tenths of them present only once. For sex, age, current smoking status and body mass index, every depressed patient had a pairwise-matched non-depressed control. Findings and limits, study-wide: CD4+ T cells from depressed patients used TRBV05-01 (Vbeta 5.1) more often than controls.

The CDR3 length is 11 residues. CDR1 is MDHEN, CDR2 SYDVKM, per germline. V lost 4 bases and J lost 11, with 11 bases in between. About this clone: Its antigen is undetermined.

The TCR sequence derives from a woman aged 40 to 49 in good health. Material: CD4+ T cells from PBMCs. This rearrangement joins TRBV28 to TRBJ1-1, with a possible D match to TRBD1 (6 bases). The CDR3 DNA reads TGTGCCAGCAGTTCCCTAAGGGGGGCTTTCTTT. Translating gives CASSSLRGAFF.